Listed here is a single T cell receptor beta chain. This clone appeared many times. It has no known antigen specificity. It has no much larger one-base neighbor in the sample; base qualities were not kept. This sample is part of a study of metastatic and nonmetastatic thyroid tumors (dated by TCRdb to the early 2020s). About the investigation overall: The researchers compared repertoires between peripheral blood samples and tumor or nodule tissue samples from patients with malignant or benign thyroid disease. Overall study results and their limits: In both blood and tumor samples, malignant tumors were reported to have significantly higher TCR beta diversity than benign nodules.

No patient had received any treatment before thyroid surgery. Patient clinical samples collected from about 2011 to 2019 were retrospectively analysed using T-cell receptor beta sequencing. Libraries were prepared through PCR. Reads for this sample came from an Illumina HiSeq 4000. The TCR beta-chain CDR3 region of each patient was profiled by high-throughput sequencing. The source study handled its data this way. Drawing on CDR3 differences between clinicopathological groups, the researchers built a classifier meant to tell apart patients with distant-metastatic papillary thyroid cancer. To measure repertoire diversity the researchers used the Shannon index, while the Morisita-Horn index served to gauge how similar the tumor and blood repertoires were. TCRdb reworked the public reads: Q25 trimming with fastp, MiXCR clone assembly, productive beta chains retained. The V and J calls were not made by the authors but by TCRdb's processing. Recorded for this sample are 60,000 to 75,000 clones; 4% to 4.5% of them occurred a single time. The ten largest clones add up to about 20% of the sample.

What was sequenced was blood. The source of this sequence is a female donor with papillary thyroid cancer or a benign thyroid nodule (not recorded which). Some clones in this sample may be carry-over from other donors' samples.

The nucleotide sequence reads as follows: TGTGCCAGCAGTTACCGACGGTCCTCCTACGAGCAGTACTTC. This yields the protein CASSYRRSSYEQYF. Here the chain combines TRBV6-5 and TRBJ2-7, with the D segment identity uncertain. The CDR3 holds 14 amino acids from the cysteine to the phenylalanine. Of the read, only the CDR3 DNA is kept; its 42 bases are in frame from base 1. V lost 2 bases and J lost 0 bases; the stretch between them is 8 bases long. CDR1 is given as MNHEY and CDR2 as SVGAGI, both from the germline V gene.